One and the same sample provided the 26 T cell receptor beta chains below, sequenced in a study of Graves' ophthalmopathy and Graves' hyperthyroidism. Amplifying from RNA transcripts, the study obtained TCR beta CDR3 regions. First-round RT-PCR relied on HTBI primers, and a second-round multiplex PCR came next. A single record per CDR3 protein comes from TCRdb applying MiXCR to the multiplex PCR reads. The sample gives about 370,000 distinct CDR3 sequences, about a sixth of which show up once; around 2.4% is in the top ten. Sequenced material: peripheral blood. These TCRs come from an adult woman with stable Graves' hyperthyroidism.

The table lists this clonotype with many counts. The chain carries TRBV24-1 and TRBJ1-1; 9 bases match TRBD1. CDR1 is KGHDR, CDR2 SFDVKD, per germline. V was clipped by 6 bases and J by 3 bases; unmatched bases: 10. The CDR3 sequence is 16 residues long. CDR3 bases: TGTGCCACCAGTCCGGGACAGGGCACCGGGGACACTGAAGCTTTCTTT. This sequence encodes CATSPGQGTGDTEAFF.

The chain has TRBV27 and TRBJ2-7; tentatively, D is TRBD1 or TRBD2 (5 bases each). V was pared by 3 bases and J by 3 bases, with 18 bases between. The V gene's germline CDR1 is MNHEY and CDR2 SMNVEV (reference sequence). The CDR3 contains 16 residues. The CDR3 loop reads CASSFRGANLHYEQYF. CDR3 sequence (DNA): TGTGCCAGCAGTTTTCGGGGCGCGAATCTGCACTACGAGCAGTACTTC.

This clonotype showed up many times. V and J are TRBV28 and TRBJ1-1; D not certain. The CDR3 runs 14 residues. With 5 bases removed from V and 0 bases from J, the gap between germline ends came to 10 bases. Germline V lookup: CDR1 MDHEN, CDR2 SYDVKM. CDR3 sequence (DNA): TGTGCCAGCAGTAGAACAGTTCTGAACACTGAAGCTTTCTTT. Translated, it gives CASSRTVLNTEAFF.

This clonotype was recorded many times. The chain couples TRBV20-1 to TRBJ2-7; D could derive from TRBD1 or TRBD2 (6 bases each). The V gene lost 3 bases and the J gene lost 4 bases, with 13 bases spanning the gap. The CDR3 contains 13 residues. Germline values: CDR1 DFQATT, CDR2 SNEGSKA (reference sequence). CDR3 loop: CSAREGVMYEQYF. CDR3 sequence (DNA): TGCAGTGCTAGGGAGGGGGTCATGTACGAGCAGTACTTC.

This clonotype has at least ten counts. This chain connects TRBV7-2 to TRBJ1-5; D perhaps matches TRBD1 (6 bases). The CDR3 contains 18 residues. V was clipped by 1 base and J by 1 base, with 17 bases between them. In germline, CDR1 is SGHTA, CDR2 FQGNSA. CDR3 sequence reads: CASSLGSIVGASNQPQHF. The CDR3 coding sequence is TGTGCCAGCAGCTTAGGTTCTATTGTGGGGGCAAGCAATCAGCCCCAGCATTTT.

There are many counts of this clonotype. The chain has TRBV6-5 and TRBJ1-5, with D perhaps TRBD1 (5 bases). V was pared by 7 bases and J by 6 bases, with 16 bases between. Germline V gene sequence: CDR1 MNHEY, CDR2 SVGAGI. CDR3 length: 14 amino acids. This CDR3 reads CASTTRRGRQPQHF. The CDR3 nucleotides are TGTGCCAGCACTACTCGGCGGGGCCGTCAGCCCCAGCATTTT.

The sample holds a few counts of this clonotype. The chain employs TRBV4-1 and TRBJ1-2; D may be TRBD1 (6 bases). CDR1 is MGHRA and CDR2 is YSYEKL in the germline V gene. V gave up 4 bases and J gave up 3 bases, with 18 bases separating them. The CDR3 has 16 residues. CDR3 protein: CASSRGRGGDDYGYTF. Here the CDR3 DNA reads TGCGCCAGCAGCCGAGGGCGAGGGGGAGATGACTATGGCTACACCTTC.

At least ten counts were recorded for this clonotype. The chain joins TRBV5-1 to TRBJ2-7, with 10 nucleotides matching TRBD2. With 0 bases clipped from V and 7 bases from J, the junction kept 16 bases outside the gene matches. The CDR3 has 18 amino acids. CDR1 SGHRS and CDR2 YFSETQ come from the germline V gene. In DNA form, the CDR3 reads TGCGCCAGCAGCTTGGGACCTGAGCGGCTAGCGGGAGCACAGGAGCAGTACTTC. Protein product: CASSLGPERLAGAQEQYF.

Many counts were recorded for this clonotype. The chain employs TRBV20-1 and TRBJ1-6, with a weak D call TRBD1 (5 bases). V dropped 3 bases and J dropped 5 bases, with 8 bases sitting between them. The CDR3 is made up of 13 amino acids. In germline, CDR1 is DFQATT, CDR2 SNEGSKA (reference sequence). CDR3 in DNA: TGCAGTGCTAGGGGGCTTGATAATTCACCCCTCCACTTT. Translating it yields CSARGLDNSPLHF.

In its sample, this clonotype was seen many times. The chain joins TRBV6-2 or TRBV6-3 to TRBJ1-5; TRBD1 aligns across 8 bases. V gave up 1 base and J gave up 0 bases; unmatched junction bases: 8. Germline V lookup: CDR1 MNHEY, CDR2 SVGEGT. The CDR3 sequence is 18 residues long. The CDR3 spells CASSYWSGTGNSNQPQHF. CDR3 DNA: TGTGCCAGCAGTTACTGGTCTGGGACAGGTAATAGCAATCAGCCCCAGCATTTT.

This clonotype was found many times. The chain recombines TRBV29-1 with TRBJ1-1, with a possible D match to TRBD1 (5 bases). In germline, CDR1 is SQVTM, CDR2 ANQGSEA. Trimming shortened V by 8 bases and J by 3 bases, and 16 bases separated the two germline ends. The CDR3 spans 13 residues. CDR3 sequence: CSSRAMGDTEAFF. DNA of the CDR3: TGCAGCTCGCGGGCCATGGGGGACACTGAAGCTTTCTTT. Based on the CDR3 plus reference TRBV29-1 and TRBJ1-1, the full variable domain is SAVISQKPSRDICQRGTSLTIQCQVDSQVTMMFWYRQQPGQSLTLIATANQGSEATYESGFVIDKFPISRPNLTFSTLTVSNMSPEDSSIYLCSSRAMGDTEAFFGQGTRLTVV.

This clonotype came up once. Because it lacks the conserved phenylalanine or tryptophan at the end, this CDR3 is likely a read error. This chain links TRBV6-2 or TRBV6-3 with TRBJ1-6; maybe TRBD1 (5 bases). The CDR3 contains 17 residues. The germline V gene encodes CDR1 MNHEY and CDR2 SVGEGT. Trimming stripped 6 bases from V and 3 bases from J, with 18 bases between. This CDR3 is CASSDSRTSNYNSPLHT. The CDR3 DNA reads TGTGCCAGCAGCGACAGTCGGACGTCTAACTATAATTCACCCCTCCACACT.

This clonotype was seen many times. This chain connects TRBV20-1 to TRBJ2-7; TRBD2 matches 9 bases. Losses at the gene ends were 5 bases for V and 0 bases for J; bases not matched to a gene: 8. The CDR3 totals 15 residues. Germline V gives CDR1 DFQATT, CDR2 SNEGSKA (reference sequence). The CDR3 reads CSALSASGNSYEQYF. Written as DNA, the CDR3 is TGCAGTGCTCTAAGCGCTAGCGGGAACTCCTACGAGCAGTACTTC.

The table lists this clonotype with many counts. CDR3 residues: CASSLDRPGGETQYF. The CDR3 DNA reads as TGTGCCAGCAGCTTAGATCGTCCAGGGGGAGAGACCCAGTACTTC. The chain employs TRBV11-2 and TRBJ2-5, with TRBD1 identical over 7 bases. The V and J ends lost 0 bases and 4 bases, in that order; junction bases with no gene match: 5. Per germline, CDR1 SGHAT and CDR2 FQNNGV. CDR3 size: 15 residues.

V usage is TRBV6-1 and J usage is TRBJ2-2; D gene uncertain. Germline V CDR1 and CDR2: MNHNS, SASEGT. V lost 8 bases to trimming and J lost 6 bases, with 16 bases between them. The CDR3 covers 14 residues. The CDR3 region has the DNA TGTGCCAGCGAAGGAGCACCCAGGCCCGGGGAGCTGTTTTTT. As protein: CASEGAPRPGELFF.

The rearrangement uses TRBV6-5 and TRBJ1-6, with D tentatively TRBD1 (5 bases). The germline V and J ends were trimmed by 4 bases and 8 bases, with 15 bases remaining between them. Germline CDR1 and CDR2: MNHEY and SVGAGI. This CDR3 has 15 residues. CDR3 in amino acids: CASSFRGGVDSPLHF. The CDR3 coding sequence is TGTGCCAGCAGTTTTCGGGGGGGAGTGGATTCACCCCTCCACTTT.

This clonotype was counted at least ten times. The V and J genes are TRBV7-2 and TRBJ2-7; D not resolved. CDR1 and CDR2 (germline): SGHTA, FQGNSA. CDR3 size: 15 residues. The V end lost 5 bases, the J end lost 4 bases, and 18 bases lay between the germline ends. CDR3 in DNA: TGTGCCAGCAGCCGAACTTCCGTCAATGAGTACGAGCAGTACTTC. Translated: CASSRTSVNEYEQYF.

In its sample, this clonotype was seen many times. This sequence joins TRBV13 and TRBJ1-2, with 7 nucleotides matching TRBD1. J lost 5 bases, V lost 4 bases, and 10 bases had no gene match. Germline V gene data show CDR1 as PRHDT and CDR2 as FYEKMQ (reference sequence). The CDR3 runs to 15 residues. Here the CDR3 reads CASSWTGKVLYGYTF. The CDR3, as DNA: TGTGCCAGCAGCTGGACAGGAAAAGTACTTTATGGCTACACCTTC.

This clonotype has ten or more counts. The chain is built from TRBV4-1 and TRBJ1-2; D is uncertain. Between the trimmed V and J ends, which lost 2 bases and 5 bases, there was a span of 12 bases. Germline CDR1 is MGHRA and CDR2 is YSYEKL. There are 14 residues in the CDR3. Here the CDR3 DNA reads TGCGCCAGCAGCCAATGGCCAACCCCATATGGCTACACCTTC. Its translation: CASSQWPTPYGYTF.

A word on this clonotype: An end of the junction does not agree with germline; a read error may underlie this. The genes are TRBV27 and TRBJ2-7; TRBD2 is a possible D gene (6 bases). This CDR3 comprises 13 residues. The germline V gene has CDR1 MNHEY and CDR2 SMNVEV (reference sequence). CDR3 nucleotides: TGTGCCAGCGGCTTCGGCTCGGACTACGAGCAGTGCTTC. Encoded protein: CASGFGSDYEQCF.

This clonotype was recorded a few times. Its ends do not fully match the called genes, so a read error is possible. The chain joins TRBV7-7 to TRBJ2-7; no reliable D call. This CDR3 is 13 amino acids long. Germline values: CDR1 SSHAT, CDR2 FNYEAQ (reference sequence). The CDR3 nucleotides read TGTGCTAGCAGCTTAGATGTAGGGCAAGAGCAGTACTTC. It yields the protein CASSLDVGQEQYF.

Worth noting for this clonotype: A much larger clone differs from this one at a single base, so this may be a read error. The chain joins TRBV11-2 to TRBJ1-1, with a tentative D call TRBD1 (5 bases). V lost 11 bases, J lost 5 bases, and 21 bases lay in between. This CDR3 region has 14 residues. Germline CDR1 reads SGHAT; CDR2 reads FQNNGV. The CDR3 region is CACIPGTGRTEAFF. DNA for the CDR3: TGTGCCTGCATTCCCGGGACTGGGAGAACTGAAGCTTTCTTT.

This clonotype came up many times. V gene TRBV28 combines with J gene TRBJ1-6; no clear D gene. The ends were cut back, 8 bases at V and 10 bases at J, with 21 bases in the middle. CDR1 and CDR2 from the germline V gene are MDHEN and SYDVKM. The CDR3 loop spans 15 amino acids. DNA for the CDR3: TGTGCCAGCTCATTTAGGGAGCGATTGGGCTCACCCCTCCACTTT. This translates into CASSFRERLGSPLHF.

Comments on this clonotype: This may arise from a read error, as a much more abundant clone is one base away. The chain has TRBV6-5 and TRBJ2-5; D is perhaps TRBD1 or TRBD2 (5 bases each). Germline V lookup: CDR1 MNHEY, CDR2 SVGAGI. There are 15 residues in the CDR3. The CDR3 region is CATQLEGPLQETKYF. DNA of the CDR3: TGTGCCACCCAGTTAGAGGGGCCCCTCCAAGAGACCAAGTACTTC.

This clonotype was recorded at least ten times. This sequence joins TRBV28 and TRBJ2-7; TRBD2 agrees at 10 bases. CDR3 length: 16 residues. V dropped 9 bases and J dropped 0; count of bases not matched to a gene: 11. CDR1 is MDHEN and CDR2 is SYDVKM in the germline V gene. The CDR3 spells CASPPSGSRSSYEQYF. As DNA, the CDR3 is TGTGCCAGTCCGCCTAGCGGGAGTCGGAGCTCCTACGAGCAGTACTTC.

CDR3 loop: CSARDPIRQDTGELFF. In nucleotides, the CDR3 is TGCAGTGCTAGAGACCCCATACGACAGGACACCGGGGAGCTGTTTTTT. The rearrangement uses TRBV20-1 and TRBJ2-2; D perhaps matches TRBD1 (6 bases). The germline V and J ends were trimmed by 0 bases and 3 bases, with 14 bases remaining between them. This CDR3 has 16 residues. Germline V gives CDR1 DFQATT, CDR2 SNEGSKA (reference sequence).